The next 2 T cell receptor beta chains were all read from a single sample in a study of PD-L1 blockade in urothelial cancer. The data were produced by immunoSEQ multiplex PCR, yet TCRdb's version contains in-frame clones alone and is incomplete. The sample contains 25,000 to 30,000 clones, around 85% of which appear only once. The starting material was PBMCs, obtained around atezolizumab (anti-PD-L1) treatment. All receptors come from a man aged 50 to 59 with urothelial cancer.

This clone was counted a few times. CDR3 amino acids: CAWTWYEQRAFF. The CDR3 DNA reads TGTGCCTGGACGTGGTATGAACAGAGAGCTTTCTTT. The chain carries TRBV30 and TRBJ1-1, with D unclear. V was pared by 4 bases and J by 10 bases, with 16 bases between. Germline V gene sequence: CDR1 GTSNPN, CDR2 SVGIG (reference sequence). The CDR3 totals 12 residues.

The V gene is TRBV10-2, the J gene TRBJ2-5, with TRBD2 matching 7 bases. The CDR3 length is 14 residues. Germline loops: CDR1 WSHSY, CDR2 SAAADI. V lost 10 bases to trimming and J lost 5 bases; unmatched junction nucleotides: 13. CDR3: CATWGLAVGETQYF. The CDR3 DNA follows: TGCGCCACCTGGGGCCTAGCGGTGGGTGAGACCCAGTACTTC.